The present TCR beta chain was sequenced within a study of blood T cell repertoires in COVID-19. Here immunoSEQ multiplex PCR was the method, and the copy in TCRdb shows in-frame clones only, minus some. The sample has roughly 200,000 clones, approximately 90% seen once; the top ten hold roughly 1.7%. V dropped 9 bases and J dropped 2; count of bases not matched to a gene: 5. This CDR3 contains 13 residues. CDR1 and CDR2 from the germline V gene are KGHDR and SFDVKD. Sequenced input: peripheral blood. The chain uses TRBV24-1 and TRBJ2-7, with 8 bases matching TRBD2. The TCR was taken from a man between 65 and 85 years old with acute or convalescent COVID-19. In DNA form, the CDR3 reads TGTGCCACCGAGGCGGGGGGAACCTACGAGCAGTACTTC. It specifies CATEAGGTYEQYF.